The 21 T cell receptor beta chains below were found in one sample sequenced in a study of STAT3 mutations in large granular lymphocyte leukemia. Sequenced by immunoSEQ multiplex PCR; TCRdb stores in-frame clones only, minus some. The data hold thousands of clones, with about 35% observed a single time. No cognate antigen is known for these TCRs. Regarding the study as a whole: At least one immunodominant TCR beta clonotype appeared in every T-cell large granular lymphocyte leukemia patient.

Sequencing used peripheral blood mononuclear cells. All receptors come from a woman between 40 and 50 years old with T-cell large granular lymphocyte leukemia. Some clones in this sample may be carry-over from other donors' samples.

The table lists this clone with a few counts. This chain connects TRBV12-5 to TRBJ1-1, with D maybe TRBD1 (5 bases). The CDR3 is made up of 13 amino acids. Per germline, CDR1 LGHNT and CDR2 FRNRAP. Trimming shortened V by 7 bases and J by 3 bases, and 12 bases separated the two germline ends. CDR3 in DNA: TGTGCTAGTGTTGGGACCGGTGACACTGAAGCTTTCTTT. It is translated as CASVGTGDTEAFF.

This clone was picked up a small number of times. This chain links TRBV4-3 with TRBJ2-7, with D unclear. V lost 0 bases and J 3 bases, leaving 12 bases between the germline ends. The CDR3 has 15 amino acids. Germline V CDR1 and CDR2: LGHNA, YSLEER. The CDR3 region has the DNA TGCGCCAGCAGCCAAGATTTGAACAGCTACTACGAGCAGTACTTC. Translating it yields CASSQDLNSYYEQYF.

This clone occurred a few times. The chain links TRBV5-1 to TRBJ2-7, with unresolved D. Trimming shortened V by 4 bases and J by 0 bases, and 17 bases separated the two germline ends. The CDR3 is 16 amino acids. Germline assignment: CDR1 SGHRS and CDR2 YFSETQ. The CDR3 reads CASSPEWWPSSYEQYF. The CDR3 nucleotides read TGCGCCAGCAGCCCGGAGTGGTGGCCTAGCTCCTACGAGCAGTACTTC.

The V and J genes are TRBV5-1 and TRBJ1-1, with 8 nucleotides matching TRBD1. The germline CDR1 and CDR2 sequences are SGHRS and YFSETQ. The CDR3 is made up of 16 amino acids. V lost 0 bases to trimming and J lost 5 bases; unmatched junction nucleotides: 9. For the CDR3, the DNA is TGCGCCAGCAGCTTGGCCGGACAGGGCGGTAGTACTGAAGCTTTCTTT. Protein sequence: CASSLAGQGGSTEAFF. Complete variable domain (other parts from reference TRBV5-1 and TRBJ1-1): KAGVTQTPRYLIKTRGQQVTLSCSPISGHRSVSWYQQTPGQGLQFLFEYFSETQRNKGNFPGRFSGRQFSNSRSEMNVSTLELGDSALYLCASSLAGQGGSTEAFFGQGTRLTVV.

The genes are TRBV10-3 and TRBJ1-1; a possible D gene is TRBD1 (6 bases). V was cut by 3 bases and J by 10 bases, with 21 bases left in between. This CDR3 comprises 15 residues. Germline CDR1 ENHRY, CDR2 SYGVKD. CDR3 nucleotide sequence: TGTGCCATCAGTGACTCCCCTGGGGGGGGCGGTGTAGCTTTCTTT. This gives the protein CAISDSPGGGGVAFF.

In its sample, this clone was seen a few times. The chain is built from TRBV29-1 and TRBJ1-1, with D perhaps TRBD1 (5 bases). Per the germline V gene, CDR1 is SQVTM and CDR2 is ANQGSEA. This CDR3 contains 13 residues. Trimming removed 7 bases from V and 0 bases from J, with 12 bases in between. CDR3: CSGQLDMNTEAFF. CDR3 sequence (DNA): TGCAGCGGACAACTGGACATGAACACTGAAGCTTTCTTT.

In its sample, this clone ranks as hyperexpanded. The chain couples TRBV12-5 to TRBJ2-1; no reliable D call. The CDR3 consists of 15 residues. Germline V gene data show CDR1 as LGHNT and CDR2 as FRNRAP. With 1 base removed from V and 7 bases from J, the gap between germline ends came to 14 bases. Here the CDR3 reads CASGLEVWDLNEQFF. In DNA, the CDR3 is TGTGCTAGTGGTTTGGAGGTGTGGGATTTGAATGAGCAGTTCTTC.

In regard to this clone: Compared with germline, one end of the junction differs, possibly owing to a read error. The rearrangement joins TRBV15 to TRBJ2-7; 8 nucleotides align to TRBD1. Germline V lookup: CDR1 LNHNV, CDR2 YYDKDF (reference sequence). This CDR3 is built from 14 residues. This chain's CDR3 is CATSTGQGLYEQCF. As DNA, the CDR3 is TGTGCCACCAGCACAGGACAGGGCCTCTACGAGCAGTGCTTC.

This chain uses TRBV7-2 with TRBJ2-7, with 16 nucleotides matching TRBD2. Germline V lookup: CDR1 SGHTA, CDR2 FQGNSA. Trimming removed 7 bases from V and 4 bases from J; junction bases left unmatched: 4. The CDR3 extends over 15 amino acids. In nucleotides, the CDR3 is TGTGCCAGCACGGGACTAGCGGGAGGGGCTTACGAGCAGTACTTC. This sequence encodes CASTGLAGGAYEQYF.

The chain carries TRBV20-1 and TRBJ2-7; no firm D call. Between the trimmed V and J ends, which lost 4 bases and 5 bases, there was a span of 9 bases. The CDR3 covers 11 residues. The germline gives CDR1 DFQATT, CDR2 SNEGSKA (reference sequence). CDR3 sequence reads: CSAKVVDEQYF. For the CDR3, the DNA is TGCAGTGCTAAGGTTGTGGACGAGCAGTACTTC.

This clone was detected a few times. J is TRBJ1-2 and V is TRBV13; the match to TRBD1 covers 7 bases. V gave up 0 bases and J gave up 4 bases; unmatched junction bases: 2. The CDR3 length is 14 residues. Germline assignment: CDR1 PRHDT and CDR2 FYEKMQ (reference sequence). In nucleotides, the CDR3 is TGTGCCAGCAGCTTAGGTTCAGGGGGCTATGGCTACACCTTC. This codes for CASSLGSGGYGYTF. Drawing the rest from reference TRBV13 and TRBJ1-2, the complete variable domain is AAGVIQSPRHLIKEKRETATLKCYPIPRHDTVYWYQQGPGQDPQFLISFYEKMQSDKGSIPDRFSAQQFSDYHSELNMSSLELGDSALYFCASSLGSGGYGYTFGSGTRLTVV.

This clone came up a few times. This chain joins TRBV9 and TRBJ1-3, with TRBD1 as a possible D gene (6 bases). Germline V gene sequence: CDR1 SGDLS, CDR2 YYNGEE. CDR3 length: 15 residues. The V end was cut by 0 bases, the J end by 2 bases, with 9 bases between. Here the CDR3 reads CASSVAPGAGNTIYF. DNA of the CDR3: TGTGCCAGCAGCGTAGCTCCAGGGGCTGGAAACACCATATATTTT.

The CDR3 coding sequence is TGTGCCAGCAGGATACGACAGGCCTCCAACTACGAGCAGTACTTC. Translated, it gives CASRIRQASNYEQYF. The rearrangement uses TRBV2 and TRBJ2-7; D is possibly TRBD1 (6 bases). The ends were cut back, 6 bases at V and 3 bases at J, with 18 bases in the middle. This CDR3 region has 15 residues. Germline-derived CDR1 and CDR2 are SNHLY and FYNNEI.

The CDR3 sequence: CASSFTRGGSTEAFF. CDR3 nucleotide sequence: TGCGCCAGCAGCTTCACAAGGGGGGGTAGCACTGAAGCTTTCTTT. The V gene is TRBV5-1, the J gene TRBJ1-1; TRBD1 might be the D (6 bases). In germline, CDR1 is SGHRS, CDR2 YFSETQ. This CDR3 contains 15 residues. Trimming pared 2 bases from V and 4 bases from J, leaving 15 bases between. The full variable domain, its missing parts supplied by reference TRBV5-1 and TRBJ1-1, is KAGVTQTPRYLIKTRGQQVTLSCSPISGHRSVSWYQQTPGQGLQFLFEYFSETQRNKGNFPGRFSGRQFSNSRSEMNVSTLELGDSALYLCASSFTRGGSTEAFFGQGTRLTVV.

This clone was observed a handful of times. The rearrangement links TRBV5-6 to TRBJ1-2, with unresolved D. Trimming shortened V by 2 bases and J by 0 bases, and 8 bases separated the two germline ends. CDR3 length equals 14 residues. Germline loops: CDR1 SGHDT, CDR2 YYEEEE. The CDR3 nucleotides are TGTGCCAGCAGCTTATCCTTGGCTAACTATGGCTACACCTTC. Protein sequence: CASSLSLANYGYTF.

This sequence joins TRBV9 and TRBJ1-1; D possibly corresponds to TRBD1 (5 bases). The V end lost 3 bases, the J end lost 6 bases, and 9 bases lay between the germline ends. This CDR3 comprises 12 residues. CDR1 is SGDLS and CDR2 is YYNGEE in the germline V gene. CDR3 nucleotide sequence: TGTGCCAGCAGCGCGGGGGGTGCTGAAGCTTTCTTT. Protein: CASSAGGAEAFF.

The chain has TRBV5-1 and TRBJ2-7; 7 positions match TRBD2. This CDR3 has 15 amino acids. Germline CDR1 reads SGHRS; CDR2 reads YFSETQ. J gave up 2 bases and V 0 bases, and 5 bases lay outside the gene matches. The CDR3 loop is CASSLAAGAPYEQYF. In DNA, the CDR3 is TGCGCCAGCAGCTTGGCGGCGGGAGCACCCTACGAGCAGTACTTC.

In its sample, this clone was seen a few times. J is TRBJ1-3 and V is TRBV4-2; D might be TRBD1 (5 bases). CDR1 and CDR2 (germline): LGHNA, YNFKEQ. V was trimmed by 0 bases and J by 6 bases, leaving 18 bases between them. The CDR3 totals 17 residues. The DNA of the CDR3 is TGTGCCAGCAGCCAAGATCTCACGAGGCAGGGAGCAAACACCATATATTTT. It is translated as CASSQDLTRQGANTIYF.

This chain joins TRBV28 and TRBJ1-1; tentatively, D is TRBD1 (5 bases). This CDR3 comprises 14 residues. Germline values: CDR1 MDHEN, CDR2 SYDVKM. Trimming removed 4 bases from V and 1 base from J, with 10 bases in between. The CDR3 DNA is TGTGCCAGCAGTTGGTGGGGGGAGAACACTGAAGCTTTCTTT. Protein product: CASSWWGENTEAFF.

This clone was seen more than once but under ten times. This sequence joins TRBV9 and TRBJ2-1, with D possibly matching TRBD1 (5 bases). The V gene's germline CDR1 is SGDLS and CDR2 YYNGEE. Trimming pared 0 bases from V and 4 bases from J, leaving 5 bases between. The CDR3 is made up of 13 amino acids. The CDR3 here is CASSVAGYNEQFF. In DNA, the CDR3 is TGTGCCAGCAGCGTAGCAGGGTACAATGAGCAGTTCTTC.

CDR3 sequence: CASSLAGAEAFF. CDR3 DNA sequence: TGTGCCAGCAGCTTAGCAGGGGCTGAAGCTTTCTTT. The V and J genes are TRBV7-9 and TRBJ1-1, with D possibly matching TRBD1 (5 bases). CDR3 size: 12 residues. CDR1 is SEHNR, CDR2 FQNEAQ, per germline (reference sequence). V lost 0 bases and J 6 bases, leaving 5 bases between the germline ends. The complete variable domain, with remaining parts taken from reference TRBV7-9 and TRBJ1-1, reads DTGVSQNPRHKITKRGQNVTFRCDPISEHNRLYWYRQTLGQGPEFLTYFQNEAQLEKSRLLSDRFSAERPKGSFSTLEIQRTEQGDSAMYLCASSLAGAEAFFGQGTRLTVV.